The sequence of this T cell receptor (beta chain) was determined in a study of blood T cell repertoires in COVID-19. In the study overall: Acute and convalescent COVID-19 specimens originated in the United States, Italy and Spain. PBMCs, B-cell-depleted T cells, or T cells were the source of the cDNA or gDNA that made up the material.

The germline V gene has CDR1 MNHNY and CDR2 SVGAGI (reference sequence). This CDR3 region has 16 residues. J gave up 0 bases and V 11 bases, and 11 bases lay outside the gene matches. As handled by the study authors: Estimation of nucleated cell counts relied on the amplification of reference gene primers. TCRdb's copy holds only in-frame clones and misses some; the assay was immunoSEQ multiplex PCR. That table furnishes V, J and clone size, whereas the DNA furnished D and trimming. The sample includes tens of thousands of clones, 86% of them seen just once. This TCR derives from a man aged 50-59 years with active COVID-19. Sample: peripheral blood. V usage is TRBV6-6 and J usage is TRBJ2-1; 9 bases match TRBD2. The CDR3 spells CALGGGRVSSYNEQFF. CDR3 nucleotides: TGTGCCCTGGGGGGCGGGAGGGTCAGCTCCTACAATGAGCAGTTCTTC.